These T cell receptor beta chains were read from a single sample in a study of T cell responses to AZD1222 COVID-19 vaccine. Here immunoSEQ multiplex PCR was the method, and the copy in TCRdb shows in-frame clones only, minus some. The sample gives approximately 190,000 clones, approximately 91% of which show up once; roughly 0.99% is in the top ten. The sample here was peripheral blood, taken on day 0 of AZD1222 vaccination. The receptors shown here come from an adult in good health. Both conserved end residues are part of each CDR3. A D gene is named only where the DNA matches it firmly. Clone size is not always given. Where it is, it says once, few, many or a class for expanded clones.

V	J	size	D	DNA	CDR3
TRBV6-1	TRBJ2-7	once	TRBD2	TGTGCCAGCAGTGACCCCACGGCGGCTAGCGGACCCTACGAGCAGTACTTC	CASSDPTAASGPYEQYF
TRBV7-3	TRBJ2-5	NA	NA	TGTGCCAGCAGCCACCCGCCGAGGGCCCGAGAGACCCAGTACTTC	CASSHPPRARETQYF
TRBV5-1	TRBJ2-1	NA	NA	TGCGCCAGCAGCTTGGCTGGCCGTTCTGAGCAGTTCTTC	CASSLAGRSEQFF
TRBV3-1/TRBV3-2	TRBJ1-5	NA	TRBD1	TGTGCCAGCAGCCACCGGGACAGGCAGACGCCCCAGCATTTT	CASSHRDRQTPQHF
TRBV7-9	TRBJ2-7	NA	TRBD2	TGTGCCAGCAGCTTCCTAGCGGGAGGGCGTTACGAGCAGTACTTC	CASSFLAGGRYEQYF
TRBV7-2	TRBJ1-5	NA	NA	TGTGCCAGCAGCTTAGGCGGGGGCCAGCCCCAGCATTTT	CASSLGGGQPQHF
TRBV6-5	TRBJ1-2	few	TRBD1	TGTGCCAGCAGCCTACAGGGGGCCTATGGCTACACCTTC	CASSLQGAYGYTF
TRBV12-3/TRBV12-4	TRBJ1-1	NA	NA	TGTGCCAGCAGTTCTCACCAAGAAGCTTTCTTT	CASSSHQEAFF
TRBV6-4	TRBJ2-1	NA	NA	TGTGCCAGCAGTGACGGGTGGACTGAATCAAATGAGCAGTTCTTC	CASSDGWTESNEQFF
TRBV28	TRBJ2-1	NA	NA	TGTGCCAGCAGCAACCGGAAGGGTGTCATCAATGAGCAGTTCTTC	CASSNRKGVINEQFF
TRBV5-4	TRBJ1-1	NA	NA	TGTGCCAGCAGCCCCCCGAAAGCGGACACTGAAGCTTTCTTT	CASSPPKADTEAFF
TRBV11-2	TRBJ1-3	NA	NA	TGTGCCAGCAGCTTAGGCCCAGGCTCTGGAAACACCATATATTTT	CASSLGPGSGNTIYF
TRBV2	TRBJ1-2	NA	NA	TGTGCCAGCAGCCCAATCGGGCGTGGCTACACCTTC	CASSPIGRGYTF
TRBV2	TRBJ1-2	NA	NA	TGTGCCAGCAGCTCGGGGACATGGGGCTACACCTTC	CASSSGTWGYTF
TRBV27	TRBJ2-1	once	TRBD2	TGTGCCAGCAGGGGGAGCGGGAGGGAAGAGCAGTTCTTC	CASRGSGREEQFF
TRBV19	TRBJ2-6	NA	NA	TGTGCCAGTAGTCCGGAGTTACAGGGTACCCCTGGGGCCAACGTCCTGACTTTC	CASSPELQGTPGANVLTF
TRBV29-1	TRBJ1-5	NA	NA	TGCAGCGTTGCAGGAGCTAATCAGCCCCAGCATTTT	CSVAGANQPQHF
TRBV5-6	TRBJ2-2	NA	NA	TGTGCCAGCAGTCCTGACACCACCGGGGAGCTGTTTTTT	CASSPDTTGELFF
TRBV6-5	TRBJ2-1	NA	TRBD2	TGTGCCAGCAGTTACTTACCTAGCGGGAGCCACAATGAGCAGTTCTTC	CASSYLPSGSHNEQFF
TRBV4-2	TRBJ2-3	NA	NA	TGTGCCAGCAGCCATATGTGGGAAGCGGATACGCAGTATTTT	CASSHMWEADTQYF
TRBV24-1	TRBJ1-2	NA	TRBD1	TGTGCCACCAGTGAATCGGGGACAGGCGAAAACAATTTC	CATSESGTGENNF
TRBV5-4	TRBJ2-1	NA	NA	TGTGCCAGCAGCTTGGGAGGCAATGAGCAGTTCTTC	CASSLGGNEQFF
TRBV10-2	TRBJ1-5	NA	NA	TGCGCCAGCAGTGAGTCCGGTGTACGTAGCAATCAGCCCCAGCATTTT	CASSESGVRSNQPQHF
TRBV28	TRBJ2-1	once	NA	TGTGCCAGCATGACGGTCAACTACAATGAGCAGTTCTTC	CASMTVNYNEQFF
TRBV6-4	TRBJ1-1	NA	NA	TGTGCCAGCAGAGACAGGAGCCGGGGGAGTGAAGCTTTCTTT	CASRDRSRGSEAFF
TRBV7-2	TRBJ2-1	NA	TRBD2	TGTGCCAGCAGCTTATTTGCTAGCGGGGGGGCCAATTATAATGAGCAGTTCTTC	CASSLFASGGANYNEQFF
TRBV5-1	TRBJ2-7	NA	TRBD2	TGCGCCAGCAAAGTCGGGACTAGCGGGAGTTGGTACTTC	CASKVGTSGSWYF
TRBV3-1/TRBV3-2	TRBJ2-7	NA	NA	TGTGCCAGCAGCCATACCGGGACCTCTGTCAACCGCCGCAGCTACGAGCAGTACTTC	CASSHTGTSVNRRSYEQYF
TRBV28	TRBJ1-3	few	NA	TGTGCCAGCAGTTTTGGTCAATTCTCTGGAAACACCATATATTTT	CASSFGQFSGNTIYF
TRBV7-9	TRBJ2-7	NA	TRBD2	TGTGCCAGCAGCGGGGGAATAGCGGGGCCTTCCTACGAGCAGTACTTC	CASSGGIAGPSYEQYF
TRBV7-2	TRBJ2-3	NA	NA	TGTGCCAGCAGTTCGGGACACTTCACAGATACGCAGTATTTT	CASSSGHFTDTQYF
TRBV19	TRBJ1-2	NA	NA	TGTGCCAGTAGTTTGGGGAACTATGGCTACACCTTC	CASSLGNYGYTF
TRBV18	TRBJ1-1	NA	NA	TGTGCCAGCTCACCGCGGGCCGTTTATGAAGCTTTCTTT	CASSPRAVYEAFF
TRBV7-2	TRBJ1-6	NA	NA	TGTGCCAGCAGCCTTGACAGCTATAATTCACCCCTCCACTTT	CASSLDSYNSPLHF
TRBV5-1	TRBJ1-1	NA	NA	TGCGCCAGCAGCTTGGCCGAGAACACTGAAGCTTTCTTT	CASSLAENTEAFF
TRBV6-1	TRBJ2-1	NA	NA	TGTGCCAGCAGTGAAGCTCAGGACAATGAGCAGTTCTTC	CASSEAQDNEQFF
TRBV9	TRBJ2-7	NA	NA	TGTGCCAGCAGCGTTGATGGCGAGCAGTACTTC	CASSVDGEQYF
TRBV2	TRBJ2-5	NA	NA	TGTGCCAGCAGTGAACGAGAGACCCAGTACTTC	CASSERETQYF
TRBV27	TRBJ2-7	NA	NA	TGTGCCAGCAGTCCCACTCTAGACTCCTACGAGCAGTACTTC	CASSPTLDSYEQYF
TRBV11-2	TRBJ2-1	NA	NA	TGTGCCAGCAGCTTAGTAGGTGGGAATAATGAGCAGTTCTTC	CASSLVGGNNEQFF
TRBV5-1	TRBJ2-7	NA	NA	TGCGCCAGCAGCTTGGTGGACAGCTACGAGCAGTACTTC	CASSLVDSYEQYF
TRBV4-2	TRBJ1-2	NA	TRBD1	TGTGCCAGCAGCCAAGACCAGGGGACAGCAAACAACTATGGCTACACCTTC	CASSQDQGTANNYGYTF
TRBV9	TRBJ1-6	NA	NA	TGTGCCAGCAGCGTTAACCAGGTTAATTCACCCCTCCACTTT	CASSVNQVNSPLHF
TRBV29-1	TRBJ2-1	NA	TRBD2	TGCAGCGTTGGAGGGACTAGCGGGGTACGGGGTGAGCAGTTCTTC	CSVGGTSGVRGEQFF
TRBV21-1	TRBJ2-3	once	NA	TGTGCCAGCAGCATCGAGCGGTGGGCGCCCAGGTTCACAGATACGCAGTATTTT	CASSIERWAPRFTDTQYF
TRBV19	TRBJ1-6	NA	TRBD1	TGTGCCAGTAGTGCCCGGACAGGGGATAATTCACCCCTCCACTTT	CASSARTGDNSPLHF
TRBV11-3	TRBJ2-3	NA	TRBD2	TGTGCCAGCAGCCGAAAGACTAGCGGGTATAGCACAGATACGCAGTATTTT	CASSRKTSGYSTDTQYF
TRBV9	TRBJ2-2	NA	NA	TGTGCCAGCAGCGTAGGCGGGATCCCCGGGGAGCTGTTTTTT	CASSVGGIPGELFF
TRBV28	TRBJ2-7	NA	NA	TGTGCCAGCAGTCGCCAGGGGAACTACGAGCAGTACTTC	CASSRQGNYEQYF
TRBV7-2	TRBJ2-3	NA	TRBD2	TGTGCCAGCAGCTTAGCCGGGACTAGCGATAGCACAGATACGCAGTATTTT	CASSLAGTSDSTDTQYF
TRBV27	TRBJ2-5	NA	NA	TGTGCCAGCAGTAGGGGGGGTAAGGAGACCCAGTACTTC	CASSRGGKETQYF
TRBV28	TRBJ2-7	NA	TRBD1	TGTGCCAGCAACACAGGGGCAGCCGAGCAGTACTTC	CASNTGAAEQYF
TRBV6-2/TRBV6-3	TRBJ2-3	NA	TRBD2	TGTGCCAGCAGTTACTCTCCGGGGGGGCCCTTTGATACGCAGTATTTT	CASSYSPGGPFDTQYF
TRBV2	TRBJ1-1	NA	NA	TGTGCCAGCAGTTCACAGGTTAACACTGAAGCTTTCTTT	CASSSQVNTEAFF
TRBV29-1	TRBJ1-1	once	TRBD1	TGCAGCGTTGGCAGGGGGGGTGGAGGCACTGAAGCTTTCTTT	CSVGRGGGGTEAFF
TRBV6-5	TRBJ1-1	NA	NA	TGTGCCAGCACATCTTTTGGGGGGAACACTGAAGCTTTCTTT	CASTSFGGNTEAFF
TRBV11-3	TRBJ2-1	NA	TRBD2	TGTGCCAGCAGCTTAGAAGCGGGGCTCTACAATGAGCAGTTCTTC	CASSLEAGLYNEQFF